Each of the 21 T cell receptor beta chains below was sequenced from the same sample in a study of beta chain features in type 1 diabetes. Of the isolated RNA, all was reverse transcribed, and so the sequenced material was expressed TCRB transcripts. Data came from immunoSEQ multiplex PCR; TCRdb stores just in-frame clones and leaves some out. The table records tens of thousands of clones, around three fifths of them present only once. The sequenced material came from Tregs from blood. These receptors all come from a woman between 18 and 30 years old in good health.

This clone appeared a few times. This rearrangement joins TRBV30 to TRBJ1-1, with a tentative D call TRBD1 (6 bases). The V end lost 3 bases, the J end lost 10 bases, and 18 bases lay between the germline ends. CDR3 length: 13 amino acids. Per germline, CDR1 GTSNPN and CDR2 SVGIG (reference sequence). The CDR3 loop is CAWSRSVGARAFF. The CDR3 coding sequence is TGTGCCTGGAGCAGATCAGTGGGGGCCCGAGCTTTCTTT.

This clone appeared a few times. The rearrangement uses TRBV9 and TRBJ2-7; 8 bases agree with TRBD1. This CDR3 region has 16 residues. V lost 4 bases to trimming and J lost 0 bases; unmatched junction nucleotides: 9. Germline-derived CDR1 and CDR2 are SGDLS and YYNGEE. In DNA, the CDR3 is TGTGCCAGCAGCCAGGGGGCAGGACCGTTCTCCTACGAGCAGTACTTC. Encoded protein: CASSQGAGPFSYEQYF.

The V call is TRBV29-1, the J call TRBJ1-2, with D maybe TRBD1 (6 bases). Per the germline V gene, CDR1 is SQVTM and CDR2 is ANQGSEA. The length of the CDR3 is 13 residues. V gave up 4 bases and J gave up 3 bases, with 12 bases separating them. CDR3: CSVGQASDYGYTF. The DNA for the CDR3 is TGCAGCGTTGGACAGGCATCGGACTATGGCTACACCTTC.

V usage is TRBV7-9 and J usage is TRBJ2-1, with TRBD2 as a possible D gene (5 bases). This CDR3 is 14 amino acids long. Germline CDR1 is SEHNR and CDR2 is FQNEAQ (reference sequence). The V end lost 7 bases, the J end lost 8 bases, and 18 bases lay between the germline ends. Written as DNA, the CDR3 is TGTGCCAGCATCCTACGTTACGGGGTCTATGAGCAGTTCTTC. Residues: CASILRYGVYEQFF.

The rearrangement joins TRBV7-2 to TRBJ1-4; 8 positions match TRBD1. Unmatched junction bases numbered 3, after V lost 1 base and J lost 8 bases. The germline CDR1 and CDR2 sequences are SGHTA and FQGNSA. The CDR3 has 14 amino acids. The CDR3 is CASSLDRGEEKLFF. DNA for the CDR3: TGTGCCAGCAGCTTAGACAGGGGGGAAGAAAAACTGTTTTTT.

The J gene is TRBJ2-2, the V gene TRBV5-1; unclear D gene. The germline V gene has CDR1 SGHRS and CDR2 YFSETQ. Trimming stripped 3 bases from V and 3 bases from J, with 12 bases between. The CDR3 totals 15 residues. CDR3 sequence: CASSSRSSYTGELFF. In DNA, the CDR3 is TGCGCCAGCAGCTCCCGTAGTAGTTACACCGGGGAGCTGTTTTTT.

The rearrangement links TRBV4-2 to TRBJ1-5, with TRBD1 matching 8 bases. CDR3 length equals 16 residues. The V gene end was trimmed by 4 bases and the J gene end by 3 bases; junction bases not matched to a gene: 8. The V gene's germline CDR1 is LGHNA and CDR2 YNFKEQ. Here the CDR3 DNA reads TGTGCCAGCAGCCCCGGACCGACAGGGGCCAATCAGCCCCAGCATTTT. Translating gives CASSPGPTGANQPQHF.

This rearrangement joins TRBV6-5 to TRBJ2-1; D is possibly TRBD1 (6 bases). The V gene's germline CDR1 is MNHEY and CDR2 SVGAGI. The CDR3 runs to 15 residues. The V end lost 6 bases, the J end lost 2 bases, and 14 bases lay between the germline ends. CDR3 sequence (DNA): TGTGCCAGCAGAGACCTGGACAGAACCTACAATGAGCAGTTCTTC. Its translation is CASRDLDRTYNEQFF.

J is TRBJ1-1 and V is TRBV7-9; D call uncertain. The V end lost 4 bases, the J end lost 6 bases, and 12 bases lay between the germline ends. There are 13 residues in the CDR3. The germline V gene encodes CDR1 SEHNR and CDR2 FQNEAQ (reference sequence). CDR3 coding DNA: TGTGCCAGCAGCTCTACCTGGAGGGCTGAAGCTTTCTTT. It encodes CASSSTWRAEAFF.

This chain uses TRBV5-1 with TRBJ1-2; TRBD1 matches at 7 bases. Germline CDR1 and CDR2: SGHRS and YFSETQ. The CDR3 loop spans 14 amino acids. After removal of 3 bases from V and 4 bases from J, the junction contained 6 bases not matched to a gene. For the CDR3, the DNA is TGCGCCAGCAGCTCGGGACAGCCGGGCTATGGCTACACCTTC. Protein: CASSSGQPGYGYTF.

The CDR3 loop reads CASSPRTFQETQYF. The CDR3 DNA follows: TGTGCCAGCAGCCCGAGGACTTTCCAAGAGACCCAGTACTTC. V usage is TRBV7-9 and J usage is TRBJ2-5, with D tentatively TRBD2 (5 bases). V was shortened by 5 bases and J by 1 base, with 11 bases between the two germline ends. This CDR3 contains 14 residues. Germline lookup yields CDR1 SEHNR and CDR2 FQNEAQ (reference sequence).

The V and J genes are TRBV5-1 and TRBJ2-3; 10 bases match TRBD2. The CDR3 contains 16 residues. The ends lost 4 bases at V and 0 bases at J; junction bases unmatched: 5. Germline CDR1 is SGHRS and CDR2 is YFSETQ. The CDR3 DNA reads as TGCGCCAGCAGCCCGGGACTAGCGACAAGCACAGATACGCAGTATTTT. Protein: CASSPGLATSTDTQYF.

This clone was found once. The CDR3 is CASSRTSGRGDEQFF. DNA of the CDR3: TGTGCCAGCAGCCGAACTAGCGGGAGAGGGGATGAGCAGTTCTTC. The rearrangement links TRBV11-1 to TRBJ2-1; TRBD2 matches at 11 bases. V lost 5 bases to trimming and J lost 8 bases; unmatched junction nucleotides: 8. Germline V gives CDR1 SGHAT, CDR2 FQDESV (reference sequence). The CDR3 is 15 residues long.

J is TRBJ1-4 and V is TRBV19; TRBD1 matches at 10 bases. Germline CDR1 is LNHDA and CDR2 is SQIVND (reference sequence). Trimming removed 3 bases from V and 5 bases from J; junction bases left unmatched: 3. The CDR3 has 15 residues. The CDR3 DNA reads as TGTGCCAGTAGTATGGTGGACAGGGGGAATGAAAAACTGTTTTTT. Encoded protein: CASSMVDRGNEKLFF.

This clone was counted a few times. CDR3 DNA: TGTGCCAGCAGCTTAGGGGACTCATCCACAGATACGCAGTATTTT. It encodes CASSLGDSSTDTQYF. The chain has TRBV7-9 and TRBJ2-3; the D gene is possibly TRBD2 (6 bases). Germline CDR1 and CDR2: SEHNR and FQNEAQ (reference sequence). Trimming took off 1 base at V and 2 bases at J, with 10 bases between the two ends. There are 15 residues in the CDR3.

V and J are TRBV18 and TRBJ2-4, with 8 nucleotides matching TRBD1. The CDR3 is 15 amino acids. Per germline, CDR1 KGHSH and CDR2 LQKENI. V was pared by 0 bases and J by 7 bases, with 5 bases of the junction left unmatched. CDR3 residues: CASSPPGTGVNIQYF. CDR3 nucleotide sequence: TGTGCCAGCTCACCACCGGGGACAGGTGTTAACATTCAGTACTTC.

This clone was seen a few times. The rearrangement joins TRBV5-4 to TRBJ2-2; no reliable D call. This CDR3 region has 15 residues. Trimming took 2 bases from V and 1 from J, leaving 9 bases between them. The germline CDR1 and CDR2 sequences are SGHNT and YYREEE (reference sequence). The CDR3 DNA reads TGTGCCAGCAGCTTCGGCCTAGGGAACACCGGGGAGCTGTTTTTT. Its translation is CASSFGLGNTGELFF.

The V call is TRBV19, the J call TRBJ2-5, with D possibly TRBD1 on 5 matching bases. Germline V lookup: CDR1 LNHDA, CDR2 SQIVND (reference sequence). This CDR3 is built from 14 residues. V gave up 4 bases and J gave up 5 bases, with 14 bases separating them. The CDR3 DNA reads as TGTGCCAGTAGTAAGCCACAGGATAGGGAGACCCAGTACTTC. It specifies CASSKPQDRETQYF.

A single count supports this clone. The V gene is TRBV9, the J gene TRBJ2-2; TRBD2 agrees at 10 bases. The junction had 3 bases not matched to a gene; V was cut back by 6 bases and J by 1 base. CDR1 and CDR2 (germline): SGDLS, YYNGEE. This CDR3 is 15 amino acids long. The CDR3, as DNA: TGTGCCAGCACGCGGACTAGCGGGAACACCGGGGAGCTGTTTTTT. The encoded protein is CASTRTSGNTGELFF.

V is TRBV6-5 and J is TRBJ1-2, with 7 bases that match TRBD1. Germline V gene data show CDR1 as MNHEY and CDR2 as SVGAGI. The CDR3 loop spans 15 amino acids. The V segment lost 0 bases and the J segment 5 bases; nucleotides outside the gene matches: 6. Written as DNA, the CDR3 is TGTGCCAGCAGTTACTCACGGAGGGGGCTTTATGGCTACACCTTC. Translated: CASSYSRRGLYGYTF.

This clone was seen only a few times. This chain uses TRBV7-8 with TRBJ2-1; D perhaps matches TRBD2 (6 bases). Trimming removed 5 bases from V and 2 bases from J, with 16 bases in between. Germline V CDR1 and CDR2: SGHVS, FQNEAQ. This CDR3 has 16 residues. The CDR3 DNA reads TGTGCCAGCAGCCAAAGGGACTCGGGAGCCTACAATGAGCAGTTCTTC. Residues: CASSQRDSGAYNEQFF.